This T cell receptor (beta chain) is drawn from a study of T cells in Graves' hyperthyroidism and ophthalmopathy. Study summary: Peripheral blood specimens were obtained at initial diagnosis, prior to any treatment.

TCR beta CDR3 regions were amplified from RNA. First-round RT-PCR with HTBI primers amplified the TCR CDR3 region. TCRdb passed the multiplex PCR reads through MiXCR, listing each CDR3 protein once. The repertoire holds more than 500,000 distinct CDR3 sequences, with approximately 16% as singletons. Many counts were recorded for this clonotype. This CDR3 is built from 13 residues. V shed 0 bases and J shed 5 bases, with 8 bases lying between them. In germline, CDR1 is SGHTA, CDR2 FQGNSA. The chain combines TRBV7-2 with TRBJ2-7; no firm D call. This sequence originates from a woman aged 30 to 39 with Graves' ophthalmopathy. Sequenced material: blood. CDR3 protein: CASSLAQQNEQYF. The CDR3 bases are TGTGCCAGCAGCTTAGCACAGCAAAACGAGCAGTACTTC.